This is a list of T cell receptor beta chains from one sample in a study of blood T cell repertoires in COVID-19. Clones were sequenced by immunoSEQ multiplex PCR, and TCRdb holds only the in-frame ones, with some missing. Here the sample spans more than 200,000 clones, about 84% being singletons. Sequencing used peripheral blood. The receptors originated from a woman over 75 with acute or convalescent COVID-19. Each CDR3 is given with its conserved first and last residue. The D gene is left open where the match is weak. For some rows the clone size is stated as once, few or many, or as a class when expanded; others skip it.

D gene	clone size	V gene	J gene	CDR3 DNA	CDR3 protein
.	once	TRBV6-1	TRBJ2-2	TGTGCCAGCAGTGACAGGGGGGCCACGAACACCGGGGAGCTGTTTTTT	CASSDRGATNTGELFF
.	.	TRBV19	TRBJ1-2	TGTGCCAGTAACAGCAGGGCCCCATATGGCTACACCTTC	CASNSRAPYGYTF
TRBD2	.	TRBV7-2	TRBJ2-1	TGTGCCAGCAGCAATAGCGGGGGGGCTTTTGAGCAGTTCTTC	CASSNSGGAFEQFF
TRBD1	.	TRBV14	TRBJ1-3	TGTGCCAGCAGCCAAGACCCGACAGGGTCGGGAAACACCATATATTTT	CASSQDPTGSGNTIYF
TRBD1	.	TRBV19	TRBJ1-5	TGTGCCAGTAGTATAGTGGGGGACAGTAGCAATCAGCCCCAGCATTTT	CASSIVGDSSNQPQHF
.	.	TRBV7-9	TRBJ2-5	TGTGCCAGCAGCCAGGAAGAGACCCAGTACTTC	CASSQEETQYF
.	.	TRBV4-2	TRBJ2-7	TGTGCCAGCAGCCAAGTTGCAGGGGCCTCCTACGAGCAGTACTTC	CASSQVAGASYEQYF
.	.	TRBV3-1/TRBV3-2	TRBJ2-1	TGTGCCAGCAGCCTCCCATGGTCGGGGGAAACGGATGAGCAGTTCTTC	CASSLPWSGETDEQFF
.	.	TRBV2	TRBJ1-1	TGTGCCAGCAGTGAAGGTGGCTTTAACACTGAAGCTTTCTTT	CASSEGGFNTEAFF
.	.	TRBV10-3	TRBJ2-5	TGTGCCATCAGTGATGGACAGCAAGAGACCCAGTACTTC	CAISDGQQETQYF
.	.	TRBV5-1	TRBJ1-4	TGCGCCAGCAGCTTGTCCGGGGATGGGGTTGGGGAAAAACTGTTTTTT	CASSLSGDGVGEKLFF
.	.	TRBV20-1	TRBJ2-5	TGCAGTGCTAGATCGCGGGAGACCCAGTACTTC	CSARSRETQYF
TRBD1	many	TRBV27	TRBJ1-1	TGTGCCAGCAGTTTGCCCGACAGGGACTACACTGAAGCTTTCTTT	CASSLPDRDYTEAFF
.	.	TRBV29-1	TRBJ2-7	TGCAGCGTCGCCACAGGGACCTTGGAGGAGCAGTACTTC	CSVATGTLEEQYF
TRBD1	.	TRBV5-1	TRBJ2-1	TGCGCCAGCAGCTTGTTAGGGGGCTCTTCGTACAATGAGCAGTTCTTC	CASSLLGGSSYNEQFF
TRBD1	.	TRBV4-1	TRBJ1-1	TGCGCCAGCAGCCAAGGGCAGGGGGCTTGGACTGAAGCTTTCTTT	CASSQGQGAWTEAFF
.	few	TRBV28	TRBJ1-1	TGTGCCAGCAGTTTAAGCGATGGGACTGGTGGTGCTGAAGCTTTCTTT	CASSLSDGTGGAEAFF
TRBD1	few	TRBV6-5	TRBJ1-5	TGTGCCAGCAGCCAGGGACAGGGAAGCAATCAGCCCCAGCATTTT	CASSQGQGSNQPQHF
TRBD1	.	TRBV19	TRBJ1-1	TGTGCCAGTAGTACGACAGGGGGCACTGAAGCTTTCTTT	CASSTTGGTEAFF
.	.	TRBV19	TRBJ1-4	TGTGCCAGTAGTATTACAGGGTCTAATGAAAAACTGTTTTTT	CASSITGSNEKLFF
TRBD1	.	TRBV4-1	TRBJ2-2	TGCGCCAGCAGCCTCGGAGACAGGGAAACCGGGGAGCTGTTTTTT	CASSLGDRETGELFF
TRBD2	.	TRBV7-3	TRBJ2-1	TGTGCCAGCAGCTTAAAGGGTAGCGGGAGTCTCAATGAGCAGTTCTTC	CASSLKGSGSLNEQFF
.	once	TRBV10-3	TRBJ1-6	TGTGCCATCAGTGGGGACACCCTCCACTTT	CAISGDTLHF
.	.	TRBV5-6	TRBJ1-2	TGTGCCAGCAGCCCCTCCGGGGGAGGCTACACCTTC	CASSPSGGGYTF
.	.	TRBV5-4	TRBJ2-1	TGTGCCAGCAGCTTGGATCAGTCTCCATCCTACAATGAGCAGTTCTTC	CASSLDQSPSYNEQFF
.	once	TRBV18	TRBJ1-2	TGTGCCAGCTCACCAGTACAGCTTACAGCTAACTATGGCTACACCTTC	CASSPVQLTANYGYTF
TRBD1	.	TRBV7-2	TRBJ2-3	TGTGCCAGCAGCTCCCGGGACAGGAGGGCAGATACGCAGTATTTT	CASSSRDRRADTQYF
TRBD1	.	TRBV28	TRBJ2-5	TGTGCCAGCAGTTTCGGAAGGACAGGCCAAGAGACCCAGTACTTC	CASSFGRTGQETQYF
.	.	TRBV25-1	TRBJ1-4	TGTGCCAGCAGTCTGGGTCAGGGATCCAATGAAAAACTGTTTTTT	CASSLGQGSNEKLFF